Presented here are 17 T cell receptor beta chains from one specimen sequenced in a study of Ad26.COV2.S vaccination and SARS-CoV-2 variants. Treatment reported: roughly 18 received Ad26.COV2.S at low or high dose, single or two shots; about 5 received placebo; per-sample allocation not given. On day 63 after the first injection, vaccine and placebo recipients gave samples. Clones were read by immunoSEQ multiplex PCR, and TCRdb kept only the in-frame ones, dropping some. Of roughly 300,000 clones listed, around 90% are singletons. The specimen comprised peripheral blood, sampled in a trial of Ad26.COV2.S vaccine versus placebo. These receptors were collected from a person aged 18-65 years who received the Ad26.COV2.S COVID-19 vaccine or a placebo.

This chain joins TRBV29-1 and TRBJ2-5; D not certain. CDR3 length equals 12 residues. Looked up from germline, CDR1 is SQVTM and CDR2 is ANQGSEA. Trimming left V 4 bases short and J 0 bases short, with 6 bases between. The CDR3 nucleotides read TGCAGCGTTGCATCGTACCAAGAGACCCAGTACTTC. It specifies CSVASYQETQYF.

V gene TRBV4-3 combines with J gene TRBJ2-2; D is unresolved. V gave up 4 bases and J gave up 4 bases, with 7 bases separating them. The CDR3 runs 13 residues. Germline V gives CDR1 LGHNA, CDR2 YSLEER. CDR3 region: CASSPASTGELFF. The CDR3 DNA sequence: TGCGCCAGCAGCCCTGCCAGCACCGGGGAGCTGTTTTTT.

This clone was observed a single time. The chain employs TRBV30 and TRBJ1-3; D uncertain. The germline V gene encodes CDR1 GTSNPN and CDR2 SVGIG (reference sequence). The CDR3 covers 14 residues. Trimming took 0 bases from V and 4 from J, leaving 10 bases between them. CDR3 in DNA: TGTGCCTGGAGTGTAGTCCGACGGGGAAACACCATATATTTT. Translating it yields CAWSVVRRGNTIYF.

The chain is built from TRBV4-3 and TRBJ2-1, with D unresolved. Germline V gives CDR1 LGHNA, CDR2 YSLEER. The CDR3 has 15 residues. Trimming pared 0 bases from V and 3 bases from J, leaving 9 bases between. DNA of the CDR3: TGCGCCAGCAGCCAAGACAGGAGAGACTACAATGAGCAGTTCTTC. This gives the protein CASSQDRRDYNEQFF.

This chain connects TRBV25-1 to TRBJ1-1, with TRBD1 as a possible D gene (6 bases). V was clipped by 6 bases and J by 6 bases, with 20 bases between them. The length of the CDR3 is 15 residues. Germline CDR1 MGHDK, CDR2 SYGVNS. The CDR3 spells CASSLSRGARAEAFF. The CDR3 DNA sequence: TGTGCCAGCAGCCTATCTAGGGGGGCTCGGGCTGAAGCTTTCTTT.

This chain uses TRBV18 with TRBJ2-2; D unresolved. V was trimmed by 2 bases and J by 3 bases, leaving 4 bases between them. The CDR3 runs 13 residues. Germline assignment: CDR1 KGHSH and CDR2 LQKENI. The CDR3 reads CASSPIDTGELFF. As DNA, the CDR3 is TGTGCCAGCTCACCAATTGACACCGGGGAGCTGTTTTTT.

V is TRBV28 and J is TRBJ1-4; no clear D gene. Germline V gene sequence: CDR1 MDHEN, CDR2 SYDVKM. The length of the CDR3 is 15 residues. V lost 4 bases, J lost 0 bases, and 9 bases lay in between. The chain's CDR3 is CASSSSGSTNEKLFF. DNA of the CDR3: TGTGCCAGCAGTTCGAGTGGGTCAACTAATGAAAAACTGTTTTTT.

V usage is TRBV7-3 and J usage is TRBJ2-2; 7 bases fit TRBD2. The length of the CDR3 is 15 residues. The V segment lost 6 bases and the J segment 1 base; nucleotides outside the gene matches: 5. Germline V CDR1 and CDR2: SGHTA, FQGTGA. The CDR3 DNA is TGTGCCAGCAGATTGGGCGGGAGGAACACCGGGGAGCTGTTTTTT. Protein: CASRLGGRNTGELFF. Complete variable domain (other parts from reference TRBV7-3 and TRBJ2-2): GAGVSQTPSNKVTEKGKYVELRCDPISGHTALYWYRQSLGQGPEFLIYFQGTGAADDSGLPNDRFFAVRPEGSVSTLKIQRTERGDSAVYLCASRLGGRNTGELFFGEGSRLTVL.

The genes are TRBV6-1 and TRBJ1-6; unclear D gene. Germline V CDR1 and CDR2: MNHNS, SASEGT. V was shortened by 2 bases and J by 3 bases, with 14 bases between the two germline ends. The CDR3 totals 17 residues. CDR3 sequence (DNA): TGTGCCAGCAGTGAAATTCTTGTTGGGCTCTATAATTCACCCCTCCACTTT. Translated: CASSEILVGLYNSPLHF.

The chain carries TRBV9 and TRBJ2-2; 11 bases match TRBD2. V was pared by 0 bases and J by 2 bases, with 6 bases of the junction left unmatched. The CDR3 has 18 amino acids. Germline CDR1 is SGDLS and CDR2 is YYNGEE. CDR3 loop: CASSVDSSGRTNTGELFF. The CDR3 nucleotides are TGTGCCAGCAGCGTAGATTCTAGCGGGAGGACCAACACCGGGGAGCTGTTTTTT.

The gene calls are TRBV6-2 or TRBV6-3 and TRBJ1-2; D is possibly TRBD1 (6 bases). This CDR3 is built from 13 residues. Between the trimmed V and J ends, which lost 6 bases and 4 bases, there was a span of 12 bases. Per germline, CDR1 MNHEY and CDR2 SVGEGT. The CDR3 nucleotides are TGTGCCAGCAGCCCACAGGGAGTCTATGGCTACACCTTC. Its protein is CASSPQGVYGYTF.

This chain connects TRBV9 to TRBJ1-3, with D possibly TRBD1 on 5 matching bases. CDR1 and CDR2 (germline): SGDLS, YYNGEE. The CDR3 consists of 16 residues. Trimming shortened V by 3 bases and J by 2 bases, and 15 bases separated the two germline ends. CDR3 coding DNA: TGTGCCAGCAGCGGGGGACTCCCAGGCCCTGGAAACACCATATATTTT. Amino acids: CASSGGLPGPGNTIYF.

The V and J genes are TRBV19 and TRBJ2-2; 7 bases are shared with TRBD2. The V gene's germline CDR1 is LNHDA and CDR2 SQIVND (reference sequence). Trimming at V came to 6 bases and at J to 1 base, leaving 5 bases not matched to a gene. The CDR3 length is 15 residues. This chain's CDR3 is CASSPGLKNTGELFF. The CDR3 coding sequence is TGTGCCAGTAGCCCGGGACTAAAGAACACCGGGGAGCTGTTTTTT. The variable domain in full, with the rest retrieved from reference TRBV19 and TRBJ2-2, is DGGITQSPKYLFRKEGQNVTLSCEQNLNHDAMYWYRQDPGQGLRLIYYSQIVNDFQKGDIAEGYSVSREKKESFPLTVTSAQKNPTAFYLCASSPGLKNTGELFFGEGSRLTVL.

A remark on this clone: Other DNA variants within this sample encode the same CDR3. The chain employs TRBV3-1 (or the pseudogene TRBV3-2) and TRBJ2-3; D call uncertain. The length of the CDR3 is 14 residues. The germline CDR1 and CDR2 sequences are LGHDT and YNNKEL (reference sequence). Trimming left V 3 bases short and J 2 bases short, with 9 bases between. The CDR3 here is CASSQGPSTDTQYF. The CDR3, as DNA: TGTGCCAGCAGCCAGGGCCCCTCCACAGATACGCAGTATTTT.

This CDR3 is CANWENRTEAFF. Written as DNA, the CDR3 is TGCGCCAACTGGGAAAATAGGACTGAAGCTTTCTTT. The chain couples TRBV10-1 to TRBJ1-1; D is unclear. The CDR3 covers 12 residues. V lost 10 bases to trimming and J lost 5 bases, with 14 bases between them. Germline V gene data show CDR1 as WNHNN and CDR2 as SYGVQD (reference sequence).

A single count supports this clone. V is TRBV23-1 and J is TRBJ1-4, with D perhaps matching TRBD1 (6 bases). TRBV23-1 is an ORF; its function is uncertain. The CDR3 has 15 amino acids. Trimming removed 4 bases from V and 4 bases from J, with 13 bases in between. The CDR3: CASSPDRTYNEKLFF. CDR3 DNA: TGCGCCAGCAGTCCCGACAGGACTTATAATGAAAAACTGTTTTTT.

This rearrangement joins TRBV12-3 or TRBV12-4 to TRBJ1-4; 10 nucleotides match TRBD1. After removal of 7 bases from V and 6 bases from J, the junction contained 2 bases not matched to a gene. CDR3 length: 13 residues. The CDR3 loop is CASIGTGDEKLFF. CDR3 DNA sequence: TGTGCCAGCATAGGGACAGGGGATGAAAAACTGTTTTTT.